The TCR beta chain described here comes from a study of T cells in Graves' hyperthyroidism and ophthalmopathy. About this clonotype itself: Compared with germline, one end of the junction differs, possibly owing to a read error.

The germline V gene encodes CDR1 MDHEN and CDR2 SYDVKM. The length of the CDR3 is 11 residues. What was amplified from RNA transcripts were TCR beta CDR3 regions. Using the HTBI primer set, a first-round RT-PCR was run on the TCR CDR3. TCRdb reanalysed the multiplex PCR reads using MiXCR and keeps one entry per CDR3 protein. The data show fewer than 650,000 distinct CDR3 sequences, 12% to 15% seen once. This chain joins TRBV28 and TRBJ1-2; D gene ambiguous. This TCR was recovered from a woman between 35 and 50 years old with Graves' hyperthyroidism. The sequencing sample was made of blood. The CDR3 DNA follows: TGTGCCAGCAGTTTACTTTTGAGCCTCATCTTC. It encodes CASSLLLSLIF.